Presented here are 14 T cell receptor beta chains from one specimen sequenced in a study of T cell changes during pregnancy in multiple sclerosis. The table came from immunoSEQ multiplex PCR; TCRdb's copy has only in-frame clones and leaves some out. The sample includes some 80,000 clones, about 93% of them seen just once. The sequencing used peripheral blood, collected in the first trimester of pregnancy. The source of these receptors is a female donor with multiple sclerosis, enrolled in a pregnancy study.

The V and J genes are TRBV2 and TRBJ1-1, with 8 bases lining up with TRBD1. CDR1 and CDR2 from the germline V gene are SNHLY and FYNNEI. V trimming: 4 bases; J trimming: 4 bases; junction bases outside the gene matches: 5. This CDR3 region has 14 residues. CDR3 residues: CASSATTGGTEAFF. CDR3 sequence (DNA): TGTGCCAGCAGTGCGACCACAGGGGGCACTGAAGCTTTCTTT.

J is TRBJ2-7 and V is TRBV2, with 8 positions matching TRBD1. Trimming removed 5 bases from V and 2 bases from J; junction bases left unmatched: 8. This CDR3 contains 15 residues. In germline, CDR1 is SNHLY, CDR2 FYNNEI. The CDR3 DNA reads as TGTGCCAGCAGTCTAGGACAGGGACAAACCTACGAGCAGTACTTC. Protein sequence: CASSLGQGQTYEQYF.

This clone was seen a single time. The chain carries TRBV21-1 and TRBJ1-1; the table's D call TRBD1 went unverified against the DNA. TRBV21-1 is marked as a pseudogene. This CDR3 has 17 amino acids. CDR3 region: CASSSQGRGTGNTEAFF. The CDR3 nucleotides read TGTGCCAGCAGCTCGCAAGGGAGAGGGACAGGGAACACTGAAGCTTTCTTT.

V usage is TRBV29-1 and J usage is TRBJ1-2; 7 nucleotides align to TRBD1. Germline-derived CDR1 and CDR2 are SQVTM and ANQGSEA. CDR3 length: 11 residues. V was pared by 8 bases and J by 8 bases, with 8 bases of the junction left unmatched. The CDR3 spells CSPPGQPGYTF. CDR3 DNA: TGCAGCCCTCCGGGACAGCCCGGCTACACCTTC.

The chain uses TRBV27 and TRBJ2-3; 14 bases line up with TRBD2. This CDR3 spans 19 amino acids. Unmatched junction bases numbered 12, after V lost 4 bases and J lost 3 bases. Per germline, CDR1 MNHEY and CDR2 SMNVEV (reference sequence). The chain's CDR3 is CASSSPGLAGGSGTDTQYF. DNA for the CDR3: TGTGCCAGCAGTTCGCCCGGACTAGCGGGAGGCTCCGGGACAGATACGCAGTATTTT.

The chain uses TRBV29-1 and TRBJ1-2; tentatively, D is TRBD1 (5 bases). Germline CDR1 and CDR2: SQVTM and ANQGSEA. CDR3 size: 15 residues. Trimming left V 7 bases short and J 0 bases short, with 18 bases between. The CDR3 reads CSAGGGMGTNYGYTF. CDR3 DNA: TGCAGCGCTGGGGGAGGGATGGGAACTAACTATGGCTACACCTTC.

This chain links TRBV25-1 with TRBJ2-7; the match to TRBD1 covers 8 bases. Germline trimming cut 6 bases from V and 6 bases from J; bases unmatched to any gene: 7. Looked up from germline, CDR1 is MGHDK and CDR2 is SYGVNS. The CDR3 has 13 residues. CDR3 sequence reads: CASSRTGTSEQYF. CDR3 DNA: TGTGCCAGCAGCAGGACAGGGACTTCCGAGCAGTACTTC.

The V gene is TRBV7-2, the J gene TRBJ2-1; 7 bases are shared with TRBD1. The CDR3 is 16 residues long. In germline, CDR1 is SGHTA, CDR2 FQGNSA. V shed 4 bases, J shed 0 bases, and the junction held 6 bases outside the gene matches. The CDR3 reads CASSSRQGISYNEQFF. CDR3 nucleotides: TGTGCCAGCAGCTCGAGACAGGGTATCTCCTACAATGAGCAGTTCTTC.

The V call is TRBV14, the J call TRBJ2-1, with 13 nucleotides matching TRBD2. The CDR3 totals 15 residues. Losses at the gene ends were 8 bases for V and 2 bases for J; bases not matched to a gene: 3. Germline V lookup: CDR1 SGHDN, CDR2 FVKESK. CDR3 in DNA: TGTGCCAGCGGGGGACTAGCGGGACCCTACAATGAGCAGTTCTTC. Its translation: CASGGLAGPYNEQFF.

This clone was counted only a few times. The V call is TRBV2, the J call TRBJ2-7; no clear D gene. The CDR3 sequence is 12 residues long. The germline V gene encodes CDR1 SNHLY and CDR2 FYNNEI. Trimming took 7 bases from V and 6 from J, leaving 13 bases between them. For the CDR3, the DNA is TGTGCCAGCACCTCTGACTCGGGCGAGCAGTACTTC. Translated, it gives CASTSDSGEQYF.

The genes are TRBV7-9 and TRBJ1-1, with D perhaps matching TRBD1 (6 bases). Germline V CDR1 and CDR2: SEHNR, FQNEAQ (reference sequence). V lost 0 bases and J 5 bases, leaving 13 bases between the germline ends. CDR3 size: 15 residues. The CDR3 DNA sequence: TGTGCCAGCAGCTTAGCGGGGGCGGGCAGAACTGAAGCTTTCTTT. Its translation is CASSLAGAGRTEAFF.

The chain is built from TRBV27 and TRBJ2-3; weak D call: TRBD2 (6 bases). The CDR3 extends over 15 amino acids. Trimming took 4 bases from V and 4 from J, leaving 15 bases between them. Germline V CDR1 and CDR2: MNHEY, SMNVEV (reference sequence). The CDR3 here is CASSYGAGLPDTQYF. CDR3 sequence (DNA): TGTGCCAGCAGTTACGGGGCGGGGCTACCAGATACGCAGTATTTT.

The chain recombines TRBV2 with TRBJ1-4; D is possibly TRBD1 (5 bases). V dropped 6 bases and J dropped 4 bases, with 15 bases sitting between them. This CDR3 is 15 amino acids long. Germline assignment: CDR1 SNHLY and CDR2 FYNNEI. The CDR3 sequence is CASSLYGGSNEKLFF. The CDR3 DNA reads as TGTGCCAGCAGCCTATACGGGGGAAGTAATGAAAAACTGTTTTTT.

The sample holds one count of this clone. V usage is TRBV7-9 and J usage is TRBJ2-1, with 13 bases matching TRBD2. The CDR3 loop spans 18 amino acids. Germline V gene sequence: CDR1 SEHNR, CDR2 FQNEAQ (reference sequence). The trim removed 5 bases at V and 7 bases at J, leaving 14 bases unmatched. The CDR3 is CASSPRLAGGPVGNEQFF. The CDR3 coding sequence is TGTGCCAGCAGCCCCAGACTAGCGGGGGGCCCTGTAGGAAATGAGCAGTTCTTC. Looking up the rest from reference TRBV7-9 and TRBJ2-1 gives the full variable domain: DTGVSQNPRHKITKRGQNVTFRCDPISEHNRLYWYRQTLGQGPEFLTYFQNEAQLEKSRLLSDRFSAERPKGSFSTLEIQRTEQGDSAMYLCASSPRLAGGPVGNEQFFGPGTRLTVL.